The table lists the clone carrying this TCR beta chain with a few counts. Its antigen remains unknown. 5'RACE, which relied on constant-segment primers, yielded TCR alpha and TCR beta cDNA libraries carrying sample barcodes and UMIs. MiXCR, applied by TCRdb to the 5' RACE reads, yields one record per CDR3 protein. In the table there are around 250,000 distinct CDR3 sequences, roughly a sixth of which are singletons. The data stem from a study of T-cell memory formation after mild COVID-19. Across the whole study: There were largely donor-specific TCR clusters. Notes on the study in general: Second-wave clones with a day 37 peak had unconfirmed SARS-CoV-2 specificity. Pre-infection memory held some responding clones, suggesting pre-existing cross-reactive T cells responded.

Germline lookup yields CDR1 MDHEN and CDR2 SYDVKM. The V gene lost 1 base and the J gene lost 0 bases, with 9 bases spanning the gap. CDR3 length equals 15 residues. This chain connects TRBV28 to TRBJ1-2; D gene unclear. This TCR was sampled from a man younger than 30 who had mild COVID-19 (a few samples of this study predate the infection). Cell type and time point are not known. Sequences were obtained from PBMCs or a T cell subset sorted from them (not recorded which). The CDR3 loop reads CASSLFIQANYGYTF. The CDR3 DNA sequence: TGTGCCAGCAGTTTATTTATCCAGGCTAACTATGGCTACACCTTC.